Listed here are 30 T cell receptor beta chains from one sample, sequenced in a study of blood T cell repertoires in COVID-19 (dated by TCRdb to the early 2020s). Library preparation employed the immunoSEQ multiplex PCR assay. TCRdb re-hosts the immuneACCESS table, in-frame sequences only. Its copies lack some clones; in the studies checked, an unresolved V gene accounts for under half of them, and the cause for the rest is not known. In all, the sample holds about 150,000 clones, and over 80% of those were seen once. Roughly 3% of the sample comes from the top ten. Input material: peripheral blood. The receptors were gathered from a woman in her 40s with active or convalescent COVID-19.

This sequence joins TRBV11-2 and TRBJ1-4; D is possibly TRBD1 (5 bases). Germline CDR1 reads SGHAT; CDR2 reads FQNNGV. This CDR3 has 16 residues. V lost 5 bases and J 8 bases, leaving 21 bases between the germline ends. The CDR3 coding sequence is TGTGCCAGCAGCCAGCTACAGGCGAGGAGCAGCGAAAAACTGTTTTTT. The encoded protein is CASSQLQARSSEKLFF.

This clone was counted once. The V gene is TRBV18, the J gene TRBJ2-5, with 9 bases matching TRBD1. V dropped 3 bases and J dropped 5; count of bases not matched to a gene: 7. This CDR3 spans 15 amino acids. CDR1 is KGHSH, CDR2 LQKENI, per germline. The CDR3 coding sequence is TGTGCCAGCTCACCGGACAGGGGAAGTGGGGAGACCCAGTACTTC. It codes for CASSPDRGSGETQYF.

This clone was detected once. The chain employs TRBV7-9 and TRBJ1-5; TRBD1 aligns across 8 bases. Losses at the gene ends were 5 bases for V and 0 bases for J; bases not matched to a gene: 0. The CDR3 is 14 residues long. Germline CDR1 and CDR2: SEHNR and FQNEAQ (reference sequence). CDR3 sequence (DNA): TGTGCCAGCAGCGGACAGGGTAGCAATCAGCCCCAGCATTTT. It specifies CASSGQGSNQPQHF.

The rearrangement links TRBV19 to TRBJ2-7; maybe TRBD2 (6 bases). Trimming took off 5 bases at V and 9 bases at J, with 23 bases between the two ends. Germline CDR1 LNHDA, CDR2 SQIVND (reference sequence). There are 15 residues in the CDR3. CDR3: CASSPEGGAGRRQYF. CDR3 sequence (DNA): TGTGCCAGTAGTCCCGAAGGAGGGGCAGGGCGTAGGCAGTACTTC.

The CDR3 nucleotides are TGTGCCAGCAGTTTAATCGGTCCCTACAATGAGCAGTTCTTC. Residues: CASSLIGPYNEQFF. The gene calls are TRBV28 and TRBJ2-1; unclear D gene. The ends were cut back, 2 bases at V and 2 bases at J, with 7 bases in the middle. The germline CDR1 and CDR2 sequences are MDHEN and SYDVKM. The CDR3 consists of 14 residues.

The CDR3 here is CASSYWAGGYTF. In DNA, the CDR3 is TGTGCCAGCAGTTACTGGGCGGGGGGCTACACCTTC. The rearrangement links TRBV6-5 to TRBJ1-2; no firm D call. CDR3 length: 12 residues. Germline lookup yields CDR1 MNHEY and CDR2 SVGAGI. V dropped 1 base and J dropped 8 bases, with 8 bases sitting between them.

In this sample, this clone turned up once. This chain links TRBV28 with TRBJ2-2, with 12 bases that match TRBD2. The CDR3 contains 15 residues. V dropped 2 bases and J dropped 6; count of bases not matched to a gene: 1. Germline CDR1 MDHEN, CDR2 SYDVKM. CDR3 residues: CASSLASGGAGELFF. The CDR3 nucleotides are TGTGCCAGCAGTTTAGCTAGCGGGGGGGCCGGGGAGCTGTTTTTT.

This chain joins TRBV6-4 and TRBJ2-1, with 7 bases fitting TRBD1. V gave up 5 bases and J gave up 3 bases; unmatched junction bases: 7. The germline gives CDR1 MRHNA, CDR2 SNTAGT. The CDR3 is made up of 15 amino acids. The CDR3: CASSPRTGFYNEQFF. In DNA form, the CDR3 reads TGTGCCAGCAGTCCCCGGACAGGCTTCTACAATGAGCAGTTCTTC.

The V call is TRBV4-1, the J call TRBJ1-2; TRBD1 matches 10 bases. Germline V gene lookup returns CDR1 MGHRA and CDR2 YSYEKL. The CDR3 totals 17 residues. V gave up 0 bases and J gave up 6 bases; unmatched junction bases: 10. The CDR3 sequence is CASSQDPGTGVPNGYTF. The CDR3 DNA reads TGCGCCAGCAGCCAAGATCCGGGGACAGGGGTTCCGAATGGCTACACCTTC.

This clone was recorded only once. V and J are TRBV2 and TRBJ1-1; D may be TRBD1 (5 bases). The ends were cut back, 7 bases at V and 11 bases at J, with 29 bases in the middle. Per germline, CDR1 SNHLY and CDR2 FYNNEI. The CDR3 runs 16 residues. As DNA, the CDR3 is TGTGCCAGCACCTCTTGGGGAGGGCAGGGATTGGGTAGGGCTTTCTTT. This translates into CASTSWGGQGLGRAFF.

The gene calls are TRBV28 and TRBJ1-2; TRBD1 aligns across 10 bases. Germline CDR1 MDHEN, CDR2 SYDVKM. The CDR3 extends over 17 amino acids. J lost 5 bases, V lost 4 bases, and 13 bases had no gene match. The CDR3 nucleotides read TGTGCCAGCAGTTCCATCTCAAAAGGACAGGGGGTATATGGCTACACCTTC. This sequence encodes CASSSISKGQGVYGYTF.

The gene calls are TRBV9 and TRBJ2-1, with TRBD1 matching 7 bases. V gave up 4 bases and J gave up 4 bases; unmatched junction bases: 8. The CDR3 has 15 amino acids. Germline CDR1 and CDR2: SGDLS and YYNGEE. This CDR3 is CASSSGTDLYNEQFF. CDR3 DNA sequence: TGTGCCAGCAGCTCCGGGACAGACCTGTACAATGAGCAGTTCTTC.

CDR3 region: CASSLTLAGTDTQYF. In nucleotides, the CDR3 is TGTGCCAGCAGCTTAACCCTAGCGGGCACAGATACGCAGTATTTT. The chain employs TRBV7-2 and TRBJ2-3, with 7 nucleotides matching TRBD2. The CDR3 totals 15 residues. Germline trimming cut 2 bases from V and 1 base from J; bases unmatched to any gene: 3. Germline V gene lookup returns CDR1 SGHTA and CDR2 FQGNSA.

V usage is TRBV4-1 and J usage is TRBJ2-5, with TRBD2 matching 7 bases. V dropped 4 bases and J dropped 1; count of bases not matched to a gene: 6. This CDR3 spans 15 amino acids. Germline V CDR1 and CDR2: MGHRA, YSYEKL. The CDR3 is CASSRGGPRQETQYF. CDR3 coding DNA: TGCGCCAGCAGCCGGGGGGGACCGCGCCAAGAGACCCAGTACTTC.

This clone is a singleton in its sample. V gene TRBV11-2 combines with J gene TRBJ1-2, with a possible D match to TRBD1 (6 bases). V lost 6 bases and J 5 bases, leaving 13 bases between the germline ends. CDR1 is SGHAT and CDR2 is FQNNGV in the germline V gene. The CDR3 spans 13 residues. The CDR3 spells CASSEGQTYGYTF. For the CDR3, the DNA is TGTGCCAGCAGTGAAGGACAGACTTATGGCTACACCTTC.

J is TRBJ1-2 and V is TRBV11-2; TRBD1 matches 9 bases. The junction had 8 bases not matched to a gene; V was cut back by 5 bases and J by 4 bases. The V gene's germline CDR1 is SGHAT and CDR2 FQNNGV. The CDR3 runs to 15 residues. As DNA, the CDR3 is TGTGCCAGCAGCCCTCGGACAGGGGCCCTCTATGGCTACACCTTC. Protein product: CASSPRTGALYGYTF.

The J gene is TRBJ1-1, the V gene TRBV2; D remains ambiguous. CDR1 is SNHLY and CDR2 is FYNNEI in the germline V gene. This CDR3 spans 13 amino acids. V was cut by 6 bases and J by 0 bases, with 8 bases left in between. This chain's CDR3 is CASRTTMNTEAFF. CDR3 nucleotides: TGTGCCAGCAGGACTACCATGAACACTGAAGCTTTCTTT.

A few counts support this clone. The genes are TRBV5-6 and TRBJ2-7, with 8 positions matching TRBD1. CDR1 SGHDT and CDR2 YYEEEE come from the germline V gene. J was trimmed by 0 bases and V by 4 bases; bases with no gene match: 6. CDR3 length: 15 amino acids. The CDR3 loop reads CASSLDRGYSYEQYF. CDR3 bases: TGTGCCAGCAGCCTCGACAGGGGCTACTCCTACGAGCAGTACTTC.

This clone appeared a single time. The CDR3 is CAWTGGRAPQYF. Here the CDR3 DNA reads TGTGCCTGGACTGGGGGGAGGGCTCCGCAGTATTTT. The rearrangement uses TRBV30 and TRBJ2-3, with 7 bases fitting TRBD2. V shed 4 bases, J shed 10 bases, and the junction held 8 bases outside the gene matches. The CDR3 totals 12 residues. The V gene's germline CDR1 is GTSNPN and CDR2 SVGIG (reference sequence). The complete variable domain, with remaining parts taken from reference TRBV30 and TRBJ2-3, reads SQTIHQWPATLVQPVGSPLSLECTVEGTSNPNLYWYRQAAGRGLQLLFYSVGIGQISSEVPQNLSASRPQDRQFILSSKKLLLSDSGFYLCAWTGGRAPQYFGPGTRLTVL.

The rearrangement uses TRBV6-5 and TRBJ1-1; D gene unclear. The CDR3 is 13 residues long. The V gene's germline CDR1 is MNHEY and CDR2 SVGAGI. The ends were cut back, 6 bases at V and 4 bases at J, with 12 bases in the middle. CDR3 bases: TGTGCCAGCAGCCTCGCGGGGTCCACTGAAGCTTTCTTT. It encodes CASSLAGSTEAFF.

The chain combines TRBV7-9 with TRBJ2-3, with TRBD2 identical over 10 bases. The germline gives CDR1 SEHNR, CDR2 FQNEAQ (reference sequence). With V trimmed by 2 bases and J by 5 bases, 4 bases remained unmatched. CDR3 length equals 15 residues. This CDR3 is CASSLPSGRGDTQYF. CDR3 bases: TGTGCCAGCAGCTTACCTAGCGGGAGAGGAGATACGCAGTATTTT.

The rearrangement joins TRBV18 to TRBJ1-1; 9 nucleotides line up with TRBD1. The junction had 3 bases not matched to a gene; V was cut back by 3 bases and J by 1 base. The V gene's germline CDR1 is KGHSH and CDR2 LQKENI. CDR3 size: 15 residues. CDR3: CASSPRTGANTEAFF. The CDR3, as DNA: TGTGCCAGCTCACCCCGGACAGGGGCGAACACTGAAGCTTTCTTT. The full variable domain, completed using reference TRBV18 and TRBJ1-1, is NAGVMQNPRHLVRRRGQEARLRCSPMKGHSHVYWYRQLPEEGLKFMVYLQKENIIDESGMPKERFSAEFPKEGPSILRIQQVVRGDSAAYFCASSPRTGANTEAFFGQGTRLTVV.

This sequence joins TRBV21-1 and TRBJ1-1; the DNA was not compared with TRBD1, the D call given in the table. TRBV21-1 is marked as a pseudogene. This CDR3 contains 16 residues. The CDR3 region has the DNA TGTGCCAGCAGCCGCCGAAAGGACAGCGAACTCACTGAAGCTTTCTTT. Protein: CASSRRKDSELTEAFF.

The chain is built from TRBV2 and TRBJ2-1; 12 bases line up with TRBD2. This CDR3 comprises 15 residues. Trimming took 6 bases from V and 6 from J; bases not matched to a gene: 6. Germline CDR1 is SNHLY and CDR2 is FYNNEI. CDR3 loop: CASSALAGGSNEQFF. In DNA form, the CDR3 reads TGTGCCAGCAGCGCACTAGCGGGAGGTTCCAATGAGCAGTTCTTC.

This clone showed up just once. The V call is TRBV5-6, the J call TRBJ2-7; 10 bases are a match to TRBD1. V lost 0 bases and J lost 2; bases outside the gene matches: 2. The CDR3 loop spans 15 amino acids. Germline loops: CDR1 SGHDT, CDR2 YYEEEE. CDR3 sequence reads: CASSLAGQGPYEQYF. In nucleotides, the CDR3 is TGTGCCAGCAGCTTGGCGGGACAGGGGCCCTACGAGCAGTACTTC.

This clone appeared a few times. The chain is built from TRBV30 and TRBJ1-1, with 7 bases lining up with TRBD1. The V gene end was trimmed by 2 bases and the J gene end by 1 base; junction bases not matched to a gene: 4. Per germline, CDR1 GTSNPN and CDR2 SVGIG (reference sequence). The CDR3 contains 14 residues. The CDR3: CAWSTTGRNTEAFF. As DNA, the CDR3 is TGTGCCTGGAGTACGACAGGGCGGAACACTGAAGCTTTCTTT.

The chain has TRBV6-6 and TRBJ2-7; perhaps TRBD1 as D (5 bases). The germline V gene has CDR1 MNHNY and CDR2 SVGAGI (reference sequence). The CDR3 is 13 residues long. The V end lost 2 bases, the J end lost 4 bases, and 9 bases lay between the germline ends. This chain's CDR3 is CASSYGQTYEQYF. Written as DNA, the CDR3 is TGTGCCAGCAGTTACGGACAAACGTACGAGCAGTACTTC.

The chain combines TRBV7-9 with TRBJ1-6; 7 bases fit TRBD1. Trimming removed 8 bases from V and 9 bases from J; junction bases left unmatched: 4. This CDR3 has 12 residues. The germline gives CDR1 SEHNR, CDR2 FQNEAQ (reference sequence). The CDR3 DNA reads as TGTGCCAGCCGTACAGGGGTTTCACCCCTCCACTTT. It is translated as CASRTGVSPLHF.

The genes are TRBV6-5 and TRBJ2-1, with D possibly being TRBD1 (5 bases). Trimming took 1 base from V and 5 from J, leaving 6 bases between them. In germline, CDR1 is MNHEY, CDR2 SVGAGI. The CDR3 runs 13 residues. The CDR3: CASSYFRDNEQFF. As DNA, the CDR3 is TGTGCCAGCAGTTACTTCAGGGACAATGAGCAGTTCTTC.

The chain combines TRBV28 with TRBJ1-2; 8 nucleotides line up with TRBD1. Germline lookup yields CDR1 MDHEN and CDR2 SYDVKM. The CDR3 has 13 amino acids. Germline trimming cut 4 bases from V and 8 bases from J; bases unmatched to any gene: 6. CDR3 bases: TGTGCCAGCAGTTACAGGGGGATGGGAGGCTACACCTTC. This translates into CASSYRGMGGYTF.